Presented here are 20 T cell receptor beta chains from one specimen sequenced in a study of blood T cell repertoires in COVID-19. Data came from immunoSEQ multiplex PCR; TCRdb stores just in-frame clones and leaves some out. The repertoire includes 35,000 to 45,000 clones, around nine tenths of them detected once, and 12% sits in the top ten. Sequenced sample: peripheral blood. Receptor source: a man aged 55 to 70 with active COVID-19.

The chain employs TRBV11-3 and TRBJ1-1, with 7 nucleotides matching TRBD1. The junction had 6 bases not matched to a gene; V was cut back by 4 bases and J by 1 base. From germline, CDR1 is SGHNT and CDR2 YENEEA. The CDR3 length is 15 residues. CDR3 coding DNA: TGTGCCAGCAGCTCAAAGGGGACAGCGAACACTGAAGCTTTCTTT. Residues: CASSSKGTANTEAFF.

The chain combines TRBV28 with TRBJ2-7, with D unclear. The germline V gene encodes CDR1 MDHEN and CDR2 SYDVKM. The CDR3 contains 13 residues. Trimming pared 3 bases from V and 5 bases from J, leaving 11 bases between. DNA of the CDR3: TGTGCCAGCAGTTTGTACGTAGGAGACGAGCAGTACTTC. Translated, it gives CASSLYVGDEQYF.

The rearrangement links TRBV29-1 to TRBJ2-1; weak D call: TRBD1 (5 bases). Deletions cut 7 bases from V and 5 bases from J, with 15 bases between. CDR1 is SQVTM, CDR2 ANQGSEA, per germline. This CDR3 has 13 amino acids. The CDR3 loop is CSGDRTHDNEQFF. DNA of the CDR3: TGCAGCGGGGATCGGACACACGACAATGAGCAGTTCTTC.

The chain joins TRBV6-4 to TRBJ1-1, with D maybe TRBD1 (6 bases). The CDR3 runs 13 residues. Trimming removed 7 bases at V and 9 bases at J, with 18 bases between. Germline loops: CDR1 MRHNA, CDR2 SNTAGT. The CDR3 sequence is CASTPLTGLKAFF. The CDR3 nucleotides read TGTGCCAGCACCCCGTTGACAGGTCTGAAAGCTTTCTTT.

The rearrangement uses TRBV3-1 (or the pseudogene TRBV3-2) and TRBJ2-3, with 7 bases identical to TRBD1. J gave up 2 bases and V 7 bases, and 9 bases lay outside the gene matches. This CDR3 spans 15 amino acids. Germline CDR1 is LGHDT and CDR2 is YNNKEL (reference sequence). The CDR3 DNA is TGTGCCAGCACTACAGGGGCGGAGACCACAGATACGCAGTATTTT. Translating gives CASTTGAETTDTQYF.

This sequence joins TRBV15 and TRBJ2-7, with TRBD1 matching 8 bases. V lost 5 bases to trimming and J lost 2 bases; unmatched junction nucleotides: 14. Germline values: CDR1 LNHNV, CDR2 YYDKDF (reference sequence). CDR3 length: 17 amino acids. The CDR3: CATSGGTGDPSAYEQYF. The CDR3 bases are TGTGCCACCAGCGGAGGGACAGGCGACCCTAGCGCCTACGAGCAGTACTTC.

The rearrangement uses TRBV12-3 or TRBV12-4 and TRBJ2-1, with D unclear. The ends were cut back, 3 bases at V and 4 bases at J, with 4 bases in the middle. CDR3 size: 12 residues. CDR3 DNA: TGTGCCAGCAGTTTGTCTTACAATGAGCAGTTCTTC. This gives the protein CASSLSYNEQFF.

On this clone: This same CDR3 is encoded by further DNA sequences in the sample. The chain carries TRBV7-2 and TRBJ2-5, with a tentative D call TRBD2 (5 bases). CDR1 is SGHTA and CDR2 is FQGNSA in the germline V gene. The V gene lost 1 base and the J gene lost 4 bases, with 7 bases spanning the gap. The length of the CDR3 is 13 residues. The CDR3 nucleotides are TGTGCCAGCAGCTTAGGAGGGAGAGAGACCCAGTACTTC. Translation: CASSLGGRETQYF.

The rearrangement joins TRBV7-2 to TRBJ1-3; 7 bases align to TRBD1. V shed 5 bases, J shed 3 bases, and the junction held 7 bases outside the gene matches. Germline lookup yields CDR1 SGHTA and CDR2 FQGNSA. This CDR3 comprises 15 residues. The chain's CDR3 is CASSLEGTVGNTIYF. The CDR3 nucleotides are TGTGCCAGCAGCCTGGAGGGGACAGTTGGAAACACCATATATTTT. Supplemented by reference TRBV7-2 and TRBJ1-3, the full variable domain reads GAGVSQSPSNKVTEKGKDVELRCDPISGHTALYWYRQSLGQGLEFLIYFQGNSAPDKSGLPSDRFSAERTGGSVSTLTIQRTQQEDSAVYLCASSLEGTVGNTIYFGEGSWLTVV.

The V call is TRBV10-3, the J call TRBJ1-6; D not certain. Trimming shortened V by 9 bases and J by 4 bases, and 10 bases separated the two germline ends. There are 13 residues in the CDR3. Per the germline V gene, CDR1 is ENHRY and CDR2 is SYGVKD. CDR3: CAMAREYNSPLHF. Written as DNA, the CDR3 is TGTGCCATGGCCCGGGAGTATAATTCACCCCTCCACTTT.

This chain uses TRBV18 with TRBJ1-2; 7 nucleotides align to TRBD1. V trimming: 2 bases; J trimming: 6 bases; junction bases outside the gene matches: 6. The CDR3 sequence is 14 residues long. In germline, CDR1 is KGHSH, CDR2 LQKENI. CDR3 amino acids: CASSPMPQGDGYTF. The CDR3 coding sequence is TGTGCCAGCTCACCAATGCCCCAGGGGGATGGCTACACCTTC.

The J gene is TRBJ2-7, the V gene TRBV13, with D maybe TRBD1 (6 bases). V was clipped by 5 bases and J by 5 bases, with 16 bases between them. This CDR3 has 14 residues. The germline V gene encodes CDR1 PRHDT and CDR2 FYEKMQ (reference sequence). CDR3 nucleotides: TGTGCCAGCAGCCTCCGACAGGCGAGGAACGAGCAGTACTTC. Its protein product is CASSLRQARNEQYF.

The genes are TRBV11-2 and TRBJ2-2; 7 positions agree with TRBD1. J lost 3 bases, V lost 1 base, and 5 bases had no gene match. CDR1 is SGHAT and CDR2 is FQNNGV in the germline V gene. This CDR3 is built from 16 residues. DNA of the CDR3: TGTGCCAGCAGCTTAGCAACAGGGGTTGACACCGGGGAGCTGTTTTTT. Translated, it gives CASSLATGVDTGELFF.

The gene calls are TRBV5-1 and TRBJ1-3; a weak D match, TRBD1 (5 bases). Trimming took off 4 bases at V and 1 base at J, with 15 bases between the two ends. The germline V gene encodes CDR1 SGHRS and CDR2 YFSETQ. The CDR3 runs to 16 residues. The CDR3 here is CASSVAAGQSGNTIYF. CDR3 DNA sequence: TGCGCCAGCAGCGTAGCTGCAGGACAATCTGGAAACACCATATATTTT.

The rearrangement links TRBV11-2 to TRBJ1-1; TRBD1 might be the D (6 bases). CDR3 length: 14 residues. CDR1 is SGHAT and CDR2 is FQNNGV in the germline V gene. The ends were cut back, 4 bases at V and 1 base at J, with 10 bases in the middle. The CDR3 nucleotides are TGTGCCAGCAGCTCCAGGGGCAGGAACACTGAAGCTTTCTTT. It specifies CASSSRGRNTEAFF.

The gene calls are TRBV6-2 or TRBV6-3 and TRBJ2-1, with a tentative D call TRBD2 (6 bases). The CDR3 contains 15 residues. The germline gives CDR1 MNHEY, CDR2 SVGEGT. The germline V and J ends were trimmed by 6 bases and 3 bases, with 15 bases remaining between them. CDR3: CASSPGGRRYNEQFF. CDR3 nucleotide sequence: TGTGCCAGCAGCCCCGGGGGACGCCGCTACAATGAGCAGTTCTTC.

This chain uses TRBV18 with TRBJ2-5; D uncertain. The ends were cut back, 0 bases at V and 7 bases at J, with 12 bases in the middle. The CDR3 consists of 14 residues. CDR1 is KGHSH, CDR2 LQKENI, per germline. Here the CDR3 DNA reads TGTGCCAGCTCACCACCGTGGTCCACATGGACCCAGTACTTC. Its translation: CASSPPWSTWTQYF.

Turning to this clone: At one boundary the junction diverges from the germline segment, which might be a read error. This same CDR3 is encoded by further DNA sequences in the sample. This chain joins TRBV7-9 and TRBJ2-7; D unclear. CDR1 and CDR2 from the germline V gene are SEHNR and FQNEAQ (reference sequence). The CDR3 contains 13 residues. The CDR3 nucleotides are TGTGCTAGCAGCTTAGATACGGGTTCCGGGCAGTACTTC. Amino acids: CASSLDTGSGQYF.

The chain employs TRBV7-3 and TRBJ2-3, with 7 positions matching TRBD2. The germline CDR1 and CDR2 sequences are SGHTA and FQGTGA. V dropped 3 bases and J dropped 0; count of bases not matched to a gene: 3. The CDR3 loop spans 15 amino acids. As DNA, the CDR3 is TGTGCCAGCAGCTTCGGGACTACTAGCACAGATACGCAGTATTTT. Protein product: CASSFGTTSTDTQYF.

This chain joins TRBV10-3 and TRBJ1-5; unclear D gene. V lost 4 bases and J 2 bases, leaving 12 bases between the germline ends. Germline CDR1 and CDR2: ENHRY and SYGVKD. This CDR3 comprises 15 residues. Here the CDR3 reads CAISVGGDGNQPQHF. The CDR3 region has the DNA TGTGCCATCAGTGTTGGAGGAGACGGCAATCAGCCCCAGCATTTT.